This TCR beta chain was obtained from a study of T cells in Graves' hyperthyroidism and ophthalmopathy. RNA transcripts were the template for amplifying TCR beta CDR3 regions. The HTBI primer set drove a first-round RT-PCR of the TCR CDR3. TCRdb called the multiplex PCR reads again in MiXCR, with one record for every CDR3 protein. The sample has hundreds of thousands of distinct CDR3 sequences, over 15% seen once. This clonotype was counted many times. The study excluded patients with uncontrolled infection, other autoimmune disease, pregnancy or lactation. Trimming cost V 6 bases and J 5 bases; bases outside gene matches: 5. Germline CDR1 LNHNV, CDR2 YYDKDF (reference sequence). The CDR3 runs 14 residues.

This rearrangement joins TRBV15 to TRBJ2-3; TRBD2 matches 10 bases. Sequenced input: blood. The source of this sequence is a woman in her fifties or sixties with Graves' hyperthyroidism that later progressed to Graves' ophthalmopathy. The CDR3 spells CATRASGGGDTQYF. The CDR3 nucleotides read TGTGCCACCAGGGCTAGCGGGGGCGGAGATACGCAGTATTTT.